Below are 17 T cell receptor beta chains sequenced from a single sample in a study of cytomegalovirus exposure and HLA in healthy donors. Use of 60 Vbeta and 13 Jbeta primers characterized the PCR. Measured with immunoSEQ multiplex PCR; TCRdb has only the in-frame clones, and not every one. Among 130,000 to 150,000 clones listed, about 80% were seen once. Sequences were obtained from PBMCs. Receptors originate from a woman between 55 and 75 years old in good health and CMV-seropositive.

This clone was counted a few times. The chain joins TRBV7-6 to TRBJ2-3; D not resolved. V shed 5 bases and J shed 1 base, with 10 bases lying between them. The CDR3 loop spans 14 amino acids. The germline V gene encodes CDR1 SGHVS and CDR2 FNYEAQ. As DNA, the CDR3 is TGTGCCAGCAGCCCCGAGGCAGGCACAGATACGCAGTATTTT. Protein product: CASSPEAGTDTQYF.

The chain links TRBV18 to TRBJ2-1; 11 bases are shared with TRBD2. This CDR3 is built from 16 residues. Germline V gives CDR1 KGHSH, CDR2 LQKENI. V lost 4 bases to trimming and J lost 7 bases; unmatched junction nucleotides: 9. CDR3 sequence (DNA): TGTGCCAGCTCACTACGGGGACTAGCGGCTGAGAATGAGCAGTTCTTC. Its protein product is CASSLRGLAAENEQFF.

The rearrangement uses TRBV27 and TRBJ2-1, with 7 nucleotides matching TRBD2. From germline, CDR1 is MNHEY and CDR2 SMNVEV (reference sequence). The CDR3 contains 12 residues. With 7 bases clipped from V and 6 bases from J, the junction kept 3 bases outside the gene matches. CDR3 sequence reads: CASNGRRNEQFF. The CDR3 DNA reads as TGTGCCAGCAACGGGAGGCGCAATGAGCAGTTCTTC.

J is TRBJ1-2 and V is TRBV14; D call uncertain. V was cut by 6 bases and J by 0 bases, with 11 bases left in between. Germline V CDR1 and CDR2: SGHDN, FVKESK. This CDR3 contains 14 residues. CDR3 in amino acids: CASSYGRSNYGYTF. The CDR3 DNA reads TGTGCCAGCAGTTACGGGAGATCTAACTATGGCTACACCTTC.

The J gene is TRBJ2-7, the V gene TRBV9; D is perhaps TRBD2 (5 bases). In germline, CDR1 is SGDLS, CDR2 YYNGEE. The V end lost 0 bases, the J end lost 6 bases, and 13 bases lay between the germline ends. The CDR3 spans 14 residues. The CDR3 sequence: CASSVDPSGIEQYF. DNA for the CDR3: TGTGCCAGCAGCGTAGATCCTTCGGGAATCGAGCAGTACTTC.

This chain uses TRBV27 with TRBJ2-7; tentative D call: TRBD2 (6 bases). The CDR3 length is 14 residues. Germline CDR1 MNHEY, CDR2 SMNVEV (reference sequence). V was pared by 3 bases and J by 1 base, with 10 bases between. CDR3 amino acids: CASSFLASSYEQYF. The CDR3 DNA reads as TGTGCCAGCAGTTTTCTAGCGTCATCCTACGAGCAGTACTTC.

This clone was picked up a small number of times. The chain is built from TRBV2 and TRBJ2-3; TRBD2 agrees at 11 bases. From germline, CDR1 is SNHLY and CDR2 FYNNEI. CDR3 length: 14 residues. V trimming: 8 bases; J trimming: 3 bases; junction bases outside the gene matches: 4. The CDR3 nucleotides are TGTGCCAGCGCCACTAGCGGGAGAACAGATACGCAGTATTTT. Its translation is CASATSGRTDTQYF. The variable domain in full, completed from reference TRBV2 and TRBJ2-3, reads EPEVTQTPSHQVTQMGQEVILRCVPISNHLYFYWYRQILGQKVEFLVSFYNNEISEKSEIFDDQFSVERPDGSNFTLKIRSTKLEDSAMYFCASATSGRTDTQYFGPGTRLTVL.

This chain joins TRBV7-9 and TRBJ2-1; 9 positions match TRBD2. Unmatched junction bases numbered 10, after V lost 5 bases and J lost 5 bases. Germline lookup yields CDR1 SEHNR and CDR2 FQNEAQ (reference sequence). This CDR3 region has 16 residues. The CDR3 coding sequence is TGTGCCAGCAGCCCTAGAGGACTAGCGTTGGACAATGAGCAGTTCTTC. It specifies CASSPRGLALDNEQFF. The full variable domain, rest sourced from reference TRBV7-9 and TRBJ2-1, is DTGVSQNPRHKITKRGQNVTFRCDPISEHNRLYWYRQTLGQGPEFLTYFQNEAQLEKSRLLSDRFSAERPKGSFSTLEIQRTEQGDSAMYLCASSPRGLALDNEQFFGPGTRLTVL.

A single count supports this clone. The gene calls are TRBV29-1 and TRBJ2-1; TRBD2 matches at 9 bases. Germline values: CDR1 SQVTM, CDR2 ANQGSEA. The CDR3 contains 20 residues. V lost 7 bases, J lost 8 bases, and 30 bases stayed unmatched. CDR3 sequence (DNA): TGCAGCGCTCCAGGGGCCCTTATCTCTAGCGGGATTGGTCTCGGCGATGAGCAGTTCTTC. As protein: CSAPGALISSGIGLGDEQFF.

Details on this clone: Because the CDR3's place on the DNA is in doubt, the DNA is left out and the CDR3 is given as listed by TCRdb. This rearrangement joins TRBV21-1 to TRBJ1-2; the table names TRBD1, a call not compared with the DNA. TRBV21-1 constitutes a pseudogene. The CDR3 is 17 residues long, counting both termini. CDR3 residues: CASSKWVGQGANYGYTF.

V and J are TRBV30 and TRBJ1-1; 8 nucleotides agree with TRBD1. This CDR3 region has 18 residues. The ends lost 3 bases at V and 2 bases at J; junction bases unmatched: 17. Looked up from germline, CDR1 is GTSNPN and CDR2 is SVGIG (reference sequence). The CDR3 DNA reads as TGTGCCTGGAGAATCCGCACTTCCCGGGACAGGATCAACACTGAAGCTTTCTTT. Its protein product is CAWRIRTSRDRINTEAFF.

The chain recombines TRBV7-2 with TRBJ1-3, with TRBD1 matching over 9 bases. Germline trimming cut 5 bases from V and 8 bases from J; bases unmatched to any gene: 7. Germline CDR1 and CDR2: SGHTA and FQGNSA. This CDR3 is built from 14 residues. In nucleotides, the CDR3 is TGTGCCAGCAGCCCCGGGACAGGGTATGACACCATATATTTT. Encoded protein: CASSPGTGYDTIYF.

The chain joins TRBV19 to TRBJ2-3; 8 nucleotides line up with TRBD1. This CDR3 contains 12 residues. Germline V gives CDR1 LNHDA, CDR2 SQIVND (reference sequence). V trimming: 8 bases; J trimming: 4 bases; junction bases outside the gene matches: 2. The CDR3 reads CASGTGPDTQYF. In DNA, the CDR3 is TGTGCCAGTGGGACAGGCCCAGATACGCAGTATTTT.

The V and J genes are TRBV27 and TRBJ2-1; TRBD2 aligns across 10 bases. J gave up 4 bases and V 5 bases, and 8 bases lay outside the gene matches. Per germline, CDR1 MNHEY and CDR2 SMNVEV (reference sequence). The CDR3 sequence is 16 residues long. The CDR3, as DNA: TGTGCCAGCAGTCCCGGTGGACTAGCGGCTTACAATGAGCAGTTCTTC. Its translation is CASSPGGLAAYNEQFF.

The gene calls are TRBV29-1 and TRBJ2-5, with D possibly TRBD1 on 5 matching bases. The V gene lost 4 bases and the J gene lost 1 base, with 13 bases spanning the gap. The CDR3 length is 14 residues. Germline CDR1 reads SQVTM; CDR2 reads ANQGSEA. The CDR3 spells CSVAPGSTQETQYF. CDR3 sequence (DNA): TGCAGCGTTGCCCCAGGGTCCACCCAAGAGACCCAGTACTTC.

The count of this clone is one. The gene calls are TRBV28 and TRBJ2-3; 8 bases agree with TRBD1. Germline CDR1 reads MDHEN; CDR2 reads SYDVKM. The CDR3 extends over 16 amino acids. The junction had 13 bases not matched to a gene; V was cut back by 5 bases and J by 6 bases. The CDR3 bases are TGTGCCAGCAGTCCAGCAGGGGGCATCGAAGGGGATACGCAGTATTTT. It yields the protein CASSPAGGIEGDTQYF.

The CDR3 DNA reads as TGCAGCGCCCAAGGGCTAGCGGGAGAGGGTGGGGATACGCAGTATTTT. The encoded protein is CSAQGLAGEGGDTQYF. This chain links TRBV29-1 with TRBJ2-3; 10 nucleotides match TRBD2. This CDR3 region has 16 residues. CDR1 SQVTM and CDR2 ANQGSEA come from the germline V gene. V shed 7 bases, J shed 6 bases, and the junction held 16 bases outside the gene matches.